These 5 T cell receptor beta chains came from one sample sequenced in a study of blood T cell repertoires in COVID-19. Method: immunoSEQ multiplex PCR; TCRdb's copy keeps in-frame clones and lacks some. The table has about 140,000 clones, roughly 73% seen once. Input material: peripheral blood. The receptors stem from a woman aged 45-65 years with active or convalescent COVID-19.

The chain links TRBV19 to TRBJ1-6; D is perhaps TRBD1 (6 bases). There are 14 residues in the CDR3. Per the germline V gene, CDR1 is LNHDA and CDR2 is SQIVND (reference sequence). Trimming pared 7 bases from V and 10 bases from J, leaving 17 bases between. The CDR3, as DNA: TGTGCCAGTACCCAACAGGGAATGGTATCACCCCTCCACTTT. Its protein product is CASTQQGMVSPLHF.

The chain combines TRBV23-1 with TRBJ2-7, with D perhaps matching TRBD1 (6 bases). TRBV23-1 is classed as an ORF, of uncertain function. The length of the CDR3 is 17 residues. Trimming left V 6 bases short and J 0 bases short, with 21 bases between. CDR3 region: CASSRTKQGHSSYEQYF. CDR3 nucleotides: TGCGCCAGCAGCCGAACAAAACAGGGTCACAGCTCCTACGAGCAGTACTTC.

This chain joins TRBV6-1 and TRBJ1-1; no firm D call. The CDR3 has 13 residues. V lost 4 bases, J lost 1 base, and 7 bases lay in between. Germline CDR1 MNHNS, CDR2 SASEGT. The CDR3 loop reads CASSAGRNTEAFF. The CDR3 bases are TGTGCCAGCAGTGCCGGGAGGAACACTGAAGCTTTCTTT.

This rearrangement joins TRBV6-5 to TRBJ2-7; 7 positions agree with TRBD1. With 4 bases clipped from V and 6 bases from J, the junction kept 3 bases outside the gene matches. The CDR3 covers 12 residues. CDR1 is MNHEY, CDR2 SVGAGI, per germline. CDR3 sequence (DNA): TGTGCCAGCAGTTTAGGGGGCAGCGAGCAGTACTTC. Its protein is CASSLGGSEQYF.

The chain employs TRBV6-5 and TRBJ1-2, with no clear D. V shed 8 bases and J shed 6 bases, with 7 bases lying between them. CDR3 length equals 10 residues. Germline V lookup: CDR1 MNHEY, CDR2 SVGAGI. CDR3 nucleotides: TGTGCCAGCTCCAGGAATGGCTACACCTTC. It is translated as CASSRNGYTF.